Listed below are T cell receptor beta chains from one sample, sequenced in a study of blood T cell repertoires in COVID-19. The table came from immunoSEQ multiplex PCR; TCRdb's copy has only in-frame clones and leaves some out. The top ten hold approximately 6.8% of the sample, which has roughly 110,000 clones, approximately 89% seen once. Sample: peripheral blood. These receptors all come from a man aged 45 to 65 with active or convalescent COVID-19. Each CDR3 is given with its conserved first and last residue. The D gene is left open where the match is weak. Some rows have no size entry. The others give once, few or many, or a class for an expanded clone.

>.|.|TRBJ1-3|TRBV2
CASSGARSGNTIYF
TGTGCCAGCAGTGGAGCCCGCTCTGGAAACACCATATATTTT
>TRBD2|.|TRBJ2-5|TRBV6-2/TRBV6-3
CASSYYLAGAGETQYF
TGTGCCAGCAGTTACTACCTAGCGGGAGCTGGGGAGACCCAGTACTTC
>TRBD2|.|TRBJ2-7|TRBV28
CASSLSRGRASREQYF
TGTGCCAGCAGTTTAAGTCGCGGGAGGGCCTCCCGGGAGCAGTACTTC
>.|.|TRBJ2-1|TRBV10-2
CASSLVGGVYNEQFF
TGCGCCAGCAGCCTCGTGGGCGGGGTCTACAATGAGCAGTTCTTC
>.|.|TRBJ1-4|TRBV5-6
CASSLYRVAGTNEKLFF
TGTGCCAGCAGCTTATATAGGGTGGCGGGAACTAATGAAAAACTGTTTTTT
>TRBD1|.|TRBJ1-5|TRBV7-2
CASSLGQGAQPQHF
TGTGCCAGCAGCTTGGGACAGGGGGCTCAGCCCCAGCATTTT
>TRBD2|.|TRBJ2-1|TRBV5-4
CASSWAGRVGNEQFF
TGTGCCAGCAGCTGGGCCGGGAGGGTCGGAAATGAGCAGTTCTTC
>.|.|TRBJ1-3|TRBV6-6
CASSSFQGGGNTIYF
TGTGCCAGCAGTTCATTCCAGGGCGGTGGAAACACCATATATTTT
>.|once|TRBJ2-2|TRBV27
CASSLYSTGELFF
TGTGCCAGCAGTTTGTACTCCACCGGGGAGCTGTTTTTT
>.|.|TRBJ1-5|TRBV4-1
CASSQGFGDNQPQHF
TGCGCCAGCAGCCAAGGATTCGGAGATAATCAGCCCCAGCATTTT
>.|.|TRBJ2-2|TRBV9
CASSVSGTGELFF
TGTGCCAGCAGCGTAAGCGGCACCGGGGAGCTGTTTTTT